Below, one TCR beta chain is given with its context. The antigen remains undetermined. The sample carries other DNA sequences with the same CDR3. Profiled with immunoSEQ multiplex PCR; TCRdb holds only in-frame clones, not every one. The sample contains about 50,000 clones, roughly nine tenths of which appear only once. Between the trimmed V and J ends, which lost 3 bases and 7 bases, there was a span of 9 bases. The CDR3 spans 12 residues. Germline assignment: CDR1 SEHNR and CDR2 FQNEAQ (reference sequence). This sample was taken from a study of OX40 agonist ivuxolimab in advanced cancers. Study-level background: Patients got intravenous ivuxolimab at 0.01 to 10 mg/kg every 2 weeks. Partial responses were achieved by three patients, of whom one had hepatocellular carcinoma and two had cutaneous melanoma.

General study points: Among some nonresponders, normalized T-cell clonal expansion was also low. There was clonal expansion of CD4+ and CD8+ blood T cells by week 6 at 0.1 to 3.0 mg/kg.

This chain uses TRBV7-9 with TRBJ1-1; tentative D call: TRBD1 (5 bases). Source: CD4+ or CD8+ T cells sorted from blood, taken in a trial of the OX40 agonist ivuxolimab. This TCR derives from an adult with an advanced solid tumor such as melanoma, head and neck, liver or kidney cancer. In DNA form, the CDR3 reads TGTGCCAGCAGCTTGGGGGGTAGTGAAGCTTTCTTT. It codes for CASSLGGSEAFF. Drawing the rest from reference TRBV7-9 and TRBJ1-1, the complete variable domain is DTGVSQNPRHKITKRGQNVTFRCDPISEHNRLYWYRQTLGQGPEFLTYFQNEAQLEKSRLLSDRFSAERPKGSFSTLEIQRTEQGDSAMYLCASSLGGSEAFFGQGTRLTVV.